The 9 T cell receptor beta chains below all came from one sample that was sequenced in a study of T cell changes during pregnancy in multiple sclerosis. Data came from immunoSEQ multiplex PCR; TCRdb stores just in-frame clones and leaves some out. The repertoire holds approximately 46,000 clones, with 90% as singletons. Sequences were derived from peripheral blood, sampled after pregnancy. Receptor source: a female donor in good health, enrolled as a control in a pregnancy study.

The V call is TRBV7-3, the J call TRBJ2-1, with 9 bases that match TRBD2. Germline trimming cut 3 bases from V and 6 bases from J; bases unmatched to any gene: 6. This CDR3 contains 15 residues. Germline CDR1 and CDR2: SGHTA and FQGTGA. CDR3 residues: CASSFVAGVPNEQFF. CDR3 coding DNA: TGTGCCAGCAGCTTTGTAGCGGGAGTACCCAATGAGCAGTTCTTC.

V usage is TRBV18 and J usage is TRBJ2-7; 7 bases align to TRBD1. This CDR3 is 14 amino acids long. V lost 3 bases to trimming and J lost 1 base; unmatched junction nucleotides: 3. CDR1 and CDR2 from the germline V gene are KGHSH and LQKENI. The CDR3 DNA sequence: TGTGCCAGCTCACCTCAGACAGGGTCCTACGAGCAGTACTTC. Translated, it gives CASSPQTGSYEQYF.

The V gene is TRBV2, the J gene TRBJ2-7; D may be TRBD2 (5 bases). V lost 8 bases and J 0 bases, leaving 11 bases between the germline ends. The CDR3 contains 13 residues. Germline V gene data show CDR1 as SNHLY and CDR2 as FYNNEI. CDR3 DNA: TGTGCCAGCGCGGGCGCGAGCTCCTACGAGCAGTACTTC. Translation gives CASAGASSYEQYF.

CDR3 sequence: CASSLFRGDTQYF. CDR3 DNA: TGTGCCAGCAGTCTCTTCAGGGGAGATACGCAGTATTTT. The chain combines TRBV7-2 with TRBJ2-3, with D perhaps matching TRBD1 (6 bases). CDR1 is SGHTA, CDR2 FQGNSA, per germline. This CDR3 comprises 13 residues. Trimming left V 6 bases short and J 5 bases short, with 12 bases between.

This chain links TRBV6-1 with TRBJ2-5, with 7 bases fitting TRBD1. The J segment lost 5 bases and the V segment lost 4 bases, leaving 7 bases of the junction unmatched. This CDR3 region has 14 residues. CDR1 is MNHNS, CDR2 SASEGT, per germline. DNA for the CDR3: TGTGCCAGCAGTGCCGACAGGGCCCCGGAGACCCAGTACTTC. The encoded protein is CASSADRAPETQYF.

This clone has a handful of counts. This chain connects TRBV28 to TRBJ2-2, with a weak D call TRBD2 (6 bases). This CDR3 spans 12 amino acids. Germline CDR1 MDHEN, CDR2 SYDVKM. The V gene lost 6 bases and the J gene lost 8 bases, with 10 bases spanning the gap. The chain's CDR3 is CASRAGFGELFF. CDR3 coding DNA: TGTGCCAGCAGGGCGGGGTTTGGGGAGCTGTTTTTT. The whole variable domain, remainder taken from reference TRBV28 and TRBJ2-2, is DVKVTQSSRYLVKRTGEKVFLECVQDMDHENMFWYRQDPGLGLRLIYFSYDVKMKEKGDIPEGYSVSREKKERFSLILESASTNQTSMYLCASRAGFGELFFGEGSRLTVL.

V and J are TRBV5-1 and TRBJ1-3; maybe TRBD1 (6 bases). CDR1 is SGHRS and CDR2 is YFSETQ in the germline V gene. Trimming pared 4 bases from V and 2 bases from J, leaving 10 bases between. The length of the CDR3 is 14 residues. CDR3 sequence: CASSAQGAGNTIYF. DNA for the CDR3: TGCGCCAGCAGCGCACAGGGCGCTGGAAACACCATATATTTT.

As DNA, the CDR3 is TGTGCCAGCAGCAGGGTAAATACGCAGTATTTT. The encoded protein is CASSRVNTQYF. The chain has TRBV25-1 and TRBJ2-3; possible D gene TRBD1, 5 bases. The CDR3 runs to 11 residues. CDR1 and CDR2 from the germline V gene are MGHDK and SYGVNS. V was pared by 6 bases and J by 7 bases, with 8 bases between.

The chain couples TRBV11-2 to TRBJ1-1; D remains unclear. The V and J ends lost 0 bases and 1 base respectively, with 18 bases between them. Germline V lookup: CDR1 SGHAT, CDR2 FQNNGV. There are 18 residues in the CDR3. As DNA, the CDR3 is TGTGCCAGCAGCTTAGATCAACGACTACCGGGGTGGAACACTGAAGCTTTCTTT. Amino acids: CASSLDQRLPGWNTEAFF. The full variable domain, completed using reference TRBV11-2 and TRBJ1-1, is EAGVAQSPRYKIIEKRQSVAFWCNPISGHATLYWYQQILGQGPKLLIQFQNNGVVDDSQLPKDRFSAERLKGVDSTLKIQPAKLEDSAVYLCASSLDQRLPGWNTEAFFGQGTRLTVV.